This record concerns one TCR beta chain sequence. The V gene lost 0 bases and the J gene lost 2 bases, with 9 bases spanning the gap. The germline V gene has CDR1 LNHDA and CDR2 SQIVND (reference sequence). The CDR3 is made up of 15 amino acids. This entry is derived from a study of blood T cell repertoires in COVID-19. Produced via immunoSEQ multiplex PCR; TCRdb's table is partial and in-frame only. Of around 250,000 clones detected, 82% appear once; the ten largest clones hold about 3.2%. The chain couples TRBV19 to TRBJ2-3; D not certain. What was sequenced was peripheral blood. The receptor was isolated from a woman between 18 and 30 years old with acute or convalescent COVID-19. CDR3 nucleotides: TGTGCCAGTAGTATAGATGGGCAGTACACAGATACGCAGTATTTT. It codes for CASSIDGQYTDTQYF.